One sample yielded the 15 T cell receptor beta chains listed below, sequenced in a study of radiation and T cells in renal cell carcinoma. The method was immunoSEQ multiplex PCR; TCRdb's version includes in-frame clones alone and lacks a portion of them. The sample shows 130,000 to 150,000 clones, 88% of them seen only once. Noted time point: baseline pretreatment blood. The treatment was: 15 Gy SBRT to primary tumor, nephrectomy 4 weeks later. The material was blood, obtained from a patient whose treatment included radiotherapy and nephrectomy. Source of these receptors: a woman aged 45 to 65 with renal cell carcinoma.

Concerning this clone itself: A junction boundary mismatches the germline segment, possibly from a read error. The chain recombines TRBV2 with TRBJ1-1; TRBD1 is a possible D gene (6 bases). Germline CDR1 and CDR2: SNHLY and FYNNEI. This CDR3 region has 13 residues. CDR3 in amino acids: CASRRTANTETFF. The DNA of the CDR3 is TGTGCCAGCAGACGGACAGCGAACACTGAAACTTTCTTT.

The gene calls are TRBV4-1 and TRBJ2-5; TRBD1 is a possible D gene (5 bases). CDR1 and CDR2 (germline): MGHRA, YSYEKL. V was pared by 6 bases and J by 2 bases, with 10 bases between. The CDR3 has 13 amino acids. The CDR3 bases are TGCGCCAGCAGAAAGGGGCCTCAAGAGACCCAGTACTTC. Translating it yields CASRKGPQETQYF.

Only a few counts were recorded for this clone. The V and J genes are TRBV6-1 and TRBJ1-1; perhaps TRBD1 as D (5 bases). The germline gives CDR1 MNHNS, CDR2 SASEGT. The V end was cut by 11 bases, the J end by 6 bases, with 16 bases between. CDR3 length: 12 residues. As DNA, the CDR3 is TGTGCCCTTTGGGGGGAGCTCGCTGAAGCTTTCTTT. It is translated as CALWGELAEAFF.

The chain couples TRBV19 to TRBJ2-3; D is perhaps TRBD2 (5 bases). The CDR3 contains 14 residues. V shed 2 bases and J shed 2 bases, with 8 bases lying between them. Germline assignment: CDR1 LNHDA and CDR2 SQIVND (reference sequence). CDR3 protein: CASSILADTDTQYF. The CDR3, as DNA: TGTGCCAGTAGTATACTAGCAGACACAGATACGCAGTATTTT.

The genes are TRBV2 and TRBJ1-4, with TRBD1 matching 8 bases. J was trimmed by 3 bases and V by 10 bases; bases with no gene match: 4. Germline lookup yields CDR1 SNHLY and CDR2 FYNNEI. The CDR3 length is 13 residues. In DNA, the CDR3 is TGTGCCACCACAGGGGGTCCTAATGAAAAACTGTTTTTT. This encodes CATTGGPNEKLFF.

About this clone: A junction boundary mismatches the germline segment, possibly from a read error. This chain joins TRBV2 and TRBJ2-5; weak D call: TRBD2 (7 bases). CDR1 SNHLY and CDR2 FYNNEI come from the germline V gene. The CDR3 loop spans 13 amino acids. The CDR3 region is CLQGGVRKETQYF. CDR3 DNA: TGCCTCCAAGGGGGGGTGAGGAAAGAGACCCAGTACTTC.

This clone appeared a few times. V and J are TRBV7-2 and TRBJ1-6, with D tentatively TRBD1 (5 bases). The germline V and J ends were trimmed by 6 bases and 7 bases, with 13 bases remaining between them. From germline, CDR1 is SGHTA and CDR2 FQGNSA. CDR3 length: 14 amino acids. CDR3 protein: CASSLRGLNSPLHF. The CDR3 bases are TGTGCCAGCAGTCTCCGGGGGTTGAATTCACCCCTCCACTTT.

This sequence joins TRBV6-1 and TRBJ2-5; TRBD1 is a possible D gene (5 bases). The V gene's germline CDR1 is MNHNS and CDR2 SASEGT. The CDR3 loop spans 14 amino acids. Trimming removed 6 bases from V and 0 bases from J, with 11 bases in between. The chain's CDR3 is CASSAWGHQETQYF. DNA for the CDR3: TGTGCCAGCAGCGCCTGGGGCCACCAAGAGACCCAGTACTTC.

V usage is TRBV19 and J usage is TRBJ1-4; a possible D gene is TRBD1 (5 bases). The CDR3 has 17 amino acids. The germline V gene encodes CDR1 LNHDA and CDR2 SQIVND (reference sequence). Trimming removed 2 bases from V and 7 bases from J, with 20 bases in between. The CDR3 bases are TGTGCCAGTAGTATATCCCGCTTCGACAGTGTTGGTGAAAAACTGTTTTTT. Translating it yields CASSISRFDSVGEKLFF.

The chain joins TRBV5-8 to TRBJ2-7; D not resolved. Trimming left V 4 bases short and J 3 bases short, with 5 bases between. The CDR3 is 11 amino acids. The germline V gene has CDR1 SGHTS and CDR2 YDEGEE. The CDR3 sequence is CASSQVYEQYF. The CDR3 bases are TGTGCCAGCAGCCAAGTCTACGAGCAGTACTTC.

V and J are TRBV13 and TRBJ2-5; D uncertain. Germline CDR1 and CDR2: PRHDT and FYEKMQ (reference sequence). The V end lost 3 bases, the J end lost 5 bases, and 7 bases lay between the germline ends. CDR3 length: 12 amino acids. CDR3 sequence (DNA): TGTGCCAGCAGCTTCCTAGTTGAGACCCAGTACTTC. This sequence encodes CASSFLVETQYF.

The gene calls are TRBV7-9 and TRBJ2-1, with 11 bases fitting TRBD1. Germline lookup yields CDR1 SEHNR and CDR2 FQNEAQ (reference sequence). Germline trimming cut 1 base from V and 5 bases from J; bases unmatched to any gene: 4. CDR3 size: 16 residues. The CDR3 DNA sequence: TGTGCCAGCAGCTTAGGCCGGGACAGGGGGAACAATGAGCAGTTCTTC. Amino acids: CASSLGRDRGNNEQFF.

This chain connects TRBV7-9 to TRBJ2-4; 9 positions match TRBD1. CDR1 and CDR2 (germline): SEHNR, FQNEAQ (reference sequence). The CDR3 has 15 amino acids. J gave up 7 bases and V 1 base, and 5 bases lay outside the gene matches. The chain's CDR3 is CASSLVGGQGNIQYF. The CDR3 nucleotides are TGTGCCAGCAGCTTAGTGGGAGGACAGGGGAACATTCAGTACTTC.

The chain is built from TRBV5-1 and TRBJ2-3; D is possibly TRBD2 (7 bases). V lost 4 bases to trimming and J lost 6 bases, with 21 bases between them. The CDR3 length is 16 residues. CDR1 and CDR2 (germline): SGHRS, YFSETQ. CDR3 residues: CASSLSRGGAFDTQYF. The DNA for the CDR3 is TGCGCCAGCAGCCTGTCTCGTGGGGGGGCCTTCGATACGCAGTATTTT. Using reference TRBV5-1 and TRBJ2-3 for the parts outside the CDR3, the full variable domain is KAGVTQTPRYLIKTRGQQVTLSCSPISGHRSVSWYQQTPGQGLQFLFEYFSETQRNKGNFPGRFSGRQFSNSRSEMNVSTLELGDSALYLCASSLSRGGAFDTQYFGPGTRLTVL.

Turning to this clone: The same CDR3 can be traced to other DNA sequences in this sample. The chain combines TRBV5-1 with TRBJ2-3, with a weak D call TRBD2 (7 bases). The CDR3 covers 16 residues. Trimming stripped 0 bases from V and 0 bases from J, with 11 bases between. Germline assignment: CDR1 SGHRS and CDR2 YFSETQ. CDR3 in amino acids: CASSLVAGASTDTQYF. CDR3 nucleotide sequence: TGCGCCAGCAGCTTGGTCGCGGGGGCTAGCACAGATACGCAGTATTTT.